This TCR beta chain was recorded in a study of neurological immune-mediated disorders. In germline, CDR1 is SGHKS, CDR2 YYEKEE (reference sequence). This CDR3 contains 15 residues. V was pared by 5 bases and J by 1 base, with 16 bases between. Notes on this clonotype: Its antigen is unknown.

The starting material, 2 million PBMCs stored at -80 C, gave rise to the unsorted libraries. TCRdb redid the calling of the 5' RACE reads with MiXCR, one entry per CDR3 protein. The sample has about 82,000 distinct CDR3 sequences; 2.5% to 3% are singletons. General study points: No clinical or MRI feature was associated with the multiple sclerosis repertoire cluster. The study found no CDR3 amino acid sequences shared by expanded clones across subjects, suggesting private repertoires in all groups.

The chain joins TRBV5-5 to TRBJ2-7; D gene unclear. The origin of this receptor is a woman in her thirties with multiple sclerosis. Sequenced input: PBMCs. The CDR3 reads CASSSTPVESYEQYF. CDR3 DNA: TGTGCCAGCAGTTCGACCCCAGTGGAATCCTACGAGCAGTACTTC.